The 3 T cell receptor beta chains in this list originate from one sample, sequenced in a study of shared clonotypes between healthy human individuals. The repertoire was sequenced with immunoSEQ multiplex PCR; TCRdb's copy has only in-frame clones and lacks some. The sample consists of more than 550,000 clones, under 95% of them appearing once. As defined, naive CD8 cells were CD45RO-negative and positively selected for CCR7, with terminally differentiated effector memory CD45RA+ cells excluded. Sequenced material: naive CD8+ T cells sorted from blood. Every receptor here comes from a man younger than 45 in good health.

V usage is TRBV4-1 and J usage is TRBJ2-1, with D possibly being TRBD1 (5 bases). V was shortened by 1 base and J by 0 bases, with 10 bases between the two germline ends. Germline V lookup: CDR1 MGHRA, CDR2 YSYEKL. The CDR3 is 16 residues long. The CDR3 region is CASSQVGRVSYNEQFF. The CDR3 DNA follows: TGCGCCAGCAGCCAAGTAGGCAGGGTCTCCTACAATGAGCAGTTCTTC.

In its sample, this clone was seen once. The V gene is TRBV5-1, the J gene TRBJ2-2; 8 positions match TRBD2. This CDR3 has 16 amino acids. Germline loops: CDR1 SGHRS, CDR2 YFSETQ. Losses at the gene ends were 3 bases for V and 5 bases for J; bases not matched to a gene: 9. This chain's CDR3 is CASSSLGGGQTGELFF. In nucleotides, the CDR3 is TGCGCCAGCAGCTCCCTCGGGGGGGGGCAAACCGGGGAGCTGTTTTTT.

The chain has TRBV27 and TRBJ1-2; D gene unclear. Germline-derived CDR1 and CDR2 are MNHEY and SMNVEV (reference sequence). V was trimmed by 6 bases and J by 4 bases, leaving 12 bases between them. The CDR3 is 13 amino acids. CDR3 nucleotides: TGTGCCAGCAGGGACTCGGGCGCCTATGGCTACACCTTC. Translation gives CASRDSGAYGYTF.